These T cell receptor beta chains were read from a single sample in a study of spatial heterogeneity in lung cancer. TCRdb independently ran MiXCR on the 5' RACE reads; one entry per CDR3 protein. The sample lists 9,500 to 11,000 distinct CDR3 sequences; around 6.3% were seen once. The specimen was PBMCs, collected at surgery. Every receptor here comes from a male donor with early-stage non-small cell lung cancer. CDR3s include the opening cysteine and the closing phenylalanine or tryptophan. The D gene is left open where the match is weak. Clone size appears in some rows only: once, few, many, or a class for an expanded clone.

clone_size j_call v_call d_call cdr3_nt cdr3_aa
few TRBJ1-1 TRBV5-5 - TGTGCCAGCAGCTTGGGGCAACTTGAAGCTTTCTTT CASSLGQLEAFF
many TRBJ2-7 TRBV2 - TGTGCCAGCAGTGAAGTAATGTCCGGGACCAACTTCTACGAGCAGTACTTC CASSEVMSGTNFYEQYF
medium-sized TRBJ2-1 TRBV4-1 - TGCGCCAGCAGCCAAGCTGGGTTCTGGTTCTTC CASSQAGFWFF
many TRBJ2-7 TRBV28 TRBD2 TGTGCCAGCACCCCCGGACTAGCGGGAACCGAGCAGTACTTC CASTPGLAGTEQYF
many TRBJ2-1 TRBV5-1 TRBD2 TGCGCCAGCGGAAAAGCGGGGGGCTCCTACAATGAGCAGTTCTTC CASGKAGGSYNEQFF
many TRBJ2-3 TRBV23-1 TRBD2 TGCGCCAGCAGTCAATCTCGCGAAGCGGGGTCTAGCACAGATACGCAGTATTTT CASSQSREAGSSTDTQYF
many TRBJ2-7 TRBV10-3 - TGTGCCATCGGGGGCGCAGGGCGGAACGAGCAGTACTTC CAIGGAGRNEQYF
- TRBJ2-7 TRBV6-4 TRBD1 TGTGCCAGCAGTGACTCATGGACAGGGAGCTCCTACGAGCAGTACTTC CASSDSWTGSSYEQYF
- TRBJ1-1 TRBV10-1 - TGCGCCAGCAGTGAGTCAAGGGGACGGACTGAAGCTTTCTTT CASSESRGRTEAFF
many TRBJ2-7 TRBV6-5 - TGTGCCAGCAGTTACTCCTTGGCCAACTCCGGGGAGCAGTACTTC CASSYSLANSGEQYF
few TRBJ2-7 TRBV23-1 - TGCGCCAGCAGTCATCAAAACTCTAGGACGGACCAATTTTACGAGCAGTACTTC CASSHQNSRTDQFYEQYF
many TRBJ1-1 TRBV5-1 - TGCGCCAGCAGCTCGCTCCCGGGGGGAAGAACTGAAGCTTTCTTT CASSSLPGGRTEAFF
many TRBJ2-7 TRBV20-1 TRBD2 TGCAGTGCCCGACTAGCGGGAGGATCCTACGAGCAGTACTTC CSARLAGGSYEQYF
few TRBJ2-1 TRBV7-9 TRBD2 TGTGCCAGCAGCTGGACTAGCGGGAGGGATGAGCAGTTCTTC CASSWTSGRDEQFF
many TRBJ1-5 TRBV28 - TGTGCCAGCAGTTTAAGACAGGAAGAAAATCAGCCCCAGCATTTT CASSLRQEENQPQHF
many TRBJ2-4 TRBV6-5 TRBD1 TGTGCCAGCAGTTTCAGGGGGCAGGGCAAAAACATTCAGTACTTC CASSFRGQGKNIQYF
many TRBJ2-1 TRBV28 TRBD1 TGTGCCGCAGGAGGACAGGGGGCCCCCAATGAGCAGTTCTTC CAAGGQGAPNEQFF
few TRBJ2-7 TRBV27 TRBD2 TGTGCCAGCAGTTTCTCAGCGGGACTAGTCTACGAGCAGTACTTC CASSFSAGLVYEQYF
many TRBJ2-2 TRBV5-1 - TGCGCCAGCAGCTTGAGGGGGAACACCGGGGAGCTGTTTTTT CASSLRGNTGELFF
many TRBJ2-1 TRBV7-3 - TGTGCCAGCAGCCAAAACTCAGGGGCGAACGACAATGAGCAGTTCTTC CASSQNSGANDNEQFF
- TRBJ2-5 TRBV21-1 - TGTGCCAGCAGCAGAGGGACGGAAGAGACCCAGTACTTC CASSRGTEETQYF
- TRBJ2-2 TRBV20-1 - TGCAGTGCTAGCAATCAGGGGGGGACGAACACCGGGGAGCTGTTTTTT CSASNQGGTNTGELFF